The 32 T cell receptor beta chains below all came from one sample that was sequenced in a study of OX40 agonist ivuxolimab in advanced cancers. Some clones are missing from TCRdb's copy, which holds only in-frame ones; the method was immunoSEQ multiplex PCR. Among more than 10,000 clones listed, 86% were seen once. The material was CD4+ or CD8+ T cells sorted from blood, obtained in a trial of the OX40 agonist ivuxolimab. The receptors originated from an adult with an advanced solid tumor such as melanoma, head and neck, liver or kidney cancer.

The chain combines TRBV5-8 with TRBJ2-7; D assignment may be TRBD1 or TRBD2 (6 bases each). Germline V CDR1 and CDR2: SGHTS, YDEGEE. This CDR3 region has 15 residues. The V gene lost 0 bases and the J gene lost 2 bases, with 12 bases spanning the gap. CDR3 nucleotide sequence: TGTGCCAGCAGCTTGGGTTTCGGGGGCACCTACGAGCAGTACTTC. This gives the protein CASSLGFGGTYEQYF. Drawing the rest from reference TRBV5-8 and TRBJ2-7, the complete variable domain is EAGVTQSPTHLIKTRGQQATLRCSPISGHTSVYWYQQALGLGLQFLLWYDEGEERNRGNFPPRFSGRQFPNYSSELNVNALELEDSALYLCASSLGFGGTYEQYFGPGTRLTVT.

This clone was seen once. The genes are TRBV4-3 and TRBJ2-2; the match to TRBD2 covers 8 bases. Germline lookup yields CDR1 LGHNA and CDR2 YSLEER. The CDR3 contains 18 residues. J gave up 4 bases and V 1 base, and 11 bases lay outside the gene matches. Here the CDR3 reads CASSQGIWVSGVTGELFF. CDR3 coding DNA: TGCGCCAGCAGCCAAGGAATCTGGGTTAGCGGGGTCACCGGGGAGCTGTTTTTT.

The rearrangement joins TRBV4-1 to TRBJ2-7; 8 nucleotides match TRBD2. The CDR3 has 16 amino acids. CDR1 is MGHRA, CDR2 YSYEKL, per germline. The junction had 12 bases not matched to a gene; V was cut back by 2 bases and J by 6 bases. The CDR3 DNA reads as TGCGCCAGCAGCCAAAACCCGGGAGGGAGACTCGTCGAGCAGTACTTC. It encodes CASSQNPGGRLVEQYF.

The chain employs TRBV28 and TRBJ2-3, with D possibly matching TRBD1 (6 bases). Germline-derived CDR1 and CDR2 are MDHEN and SYDVKM. This CDR3 contains 16 residues. Trimming stripped 8 bases from V and 2 bases from J, with 20 bases between. CDR3 protein: CASGRIKQGTTDTQYF. The CDR3, as DNA: TGTGCCAGCGGTCGAATTAAACAGGGTACCACAGATACGCAGTATTTT.

The chain links TRBV11-1 to TRBJ2-7; 11 bases are a match to TRBD1. CDR1 is SGHAT, CDR2 FQDESV, per germline (reference sequence). This CDR3 contains 15 residues. V was clipped by 5 bases and J by 4 bases; unmatched bases: 7. The CDR3 DNA is TGTGCCAGCAGCACCGGACAGGGGGCTGCGTACGAGCAGTACTTC. Translation: CASSTGQGAAYEQYF.

The rearrangement joins TRBV15 to TRBJ2-1; 15 nucleotides match TRBD2. Trimming took 5 bases from V and 4 from J; bases not matched to a gene: 3. Germline CDR1 and CDR2: LNHNV and YYDKDF (reference sequence). This CDR3 spans 16 amino acids. The CDR3 region is CATSSGLAGGYNEQFF. The CDR3 coding sequence is TGTGCCACCAGCTCTGGACTAGCGGGGGGGTACAATGAGCAGTTCTTC.

The rearrangement joins TRBV27 to TRBJ1-5; D not certain. V was shortened by 5 bases and J by 2 bases, with 13 bases between the two germline ends. The CDR3 has 15 amino acids. CDR1 and CDR2 (germline): MNHEY, SMNVEV (reference sequence). DNA of the CDR3: TGTGCCAGCAGTATGGGAATTTTGGGCAATCAGCCCCAGCATTTT. Amino acid sequence: CASSMGILGNQPQHF.

The rearrangement uses TRBV14 and TRBJ1-1; D uncertain. The CDR3 covers 13 residues. V lost 1 base and J lost 5, with 8 bases in between. The germline V gene encodes CDR1 SGHDN and CDR2 FVKESK. CDR3 amino acids: CASSQAPMTEAFF. CDR3 DNA: TGTGCCAGCAGCCAAGCCCCAATGACTGAAGCTTTCTTT.

This chain joins TRBV27 and TRBJ2-1, with TRBD2 matching over 9 bases. This CDR3 region has 13 residues. Losses at the gene ends were 8 bases for V and 7 bases for J; bases not matched to a gene: 6. CDR1 MNHEY and CDR2 SMNVEV come from the germline V gene (reference sequence). The CDR3, as DNA: TGTGCCAGCTCAGGCAGCGGGGGGAATGAGCAGTTCTTC. As protein: CASSGSGGNEQFF.

The chain recombines TRBV19 with TRBJ2-1; 8 nucleotides match TRBD2. The ends lost 5 bases at V and 3 bases at J; junction bases unmatched: 9. Per the germline V gene, CDR1 is LNHDA and CDR2 is SQIVND (reference sequence). CDR3 length equals 16 residues. The CDR3 reads CASSVGAGDYYNEQFF. Written as DNA, the CDR3 is TGTGCCAGTAGTGTGGGAGCGGGAGATTACTACAATGAGCAGTTCTTC.

This chain links TRBV7-9 with TRBJ2-6, with D possibly being TRBD1 (5 bases). This CDR3 contains 16 residues. Trimming cost V 8 bases and J 0 bases, with 14 bases left between them. Germline CDR1 reads SEHNR; CDR2 reads FQNEAQ (reference sequence). CDR3 bases: TGTGCCAGCCGCGTGATGACAGTCTCTGGGGCCAACGTCCTGACTTTC. Protein sequence: CASRVMTVSGANVLTF. The entire variable domain, with the rest obtained from reference TRBV7-9 and TRBJ2-6, is as follows: DTGVSQNPRHKITKRGQNVTFRCDPISEHNRLYWYRQTLGQGPEFLTYFQNEAQLEKSRLLSDRFSAERPKGSFSTLEIQRTEQGDSAMYLCASRVMTVSGANVLTFGAGSRLTVL.

The CDR3 loop is CASRTGDRGKGLSYEQYF. The CDR3 DNA reads as TGTGCCAGCAGGACAGGCGACAGGGGGAAGGGGCTCTCCTACGAGCAGTACTTC. The gene calls are TRBV28 and TRBJ2-7, with 9 bases identical to TRBD1. V dropped 6 bases and J dropped 0; count of bases not matched to a gene: 15. There are 18 residues in the CDR3. Per the germline V gene, CDR1 is MDHEN and CDR2 is SYDVKM.

The chain recombines TRBV7-6 with TRBJ2-2; D gene uncertain. CDR1 SGHVS and CDR2 FNYEAQ come from the germline V gene. Trimming pared 1 base from V and 0 bases from J, leaving 9 bases between. This CDR3 is built from 16 residues. The chain's CDR3 is CASSLGPTPNTGELFF. In DNA, the CDR3 is TGTGCCAGCAGCTTAGGGCCCACGCCGAACACCGGGGAGCTGTTTTTT.

V usage is TRBV28 and J usage is TRBJ1-6; D might be TRBD1 (5 bases). Trimming shortened V by 6 bases and J by 11 bases, and 14 bases separated the two germline ends. The CDR3 spans 13 residues. Germline CDR1 reads MDHEN; CDR2 reads SYDVKM. CDR3 in DNA: TGTGCCAGCAGACAGGTAACAGGAGCACCCCTCCACTTT. Encoded protein: CASRQVTGAPLHF.

This rearrangement joins TRBV11-2 to TRBJ2-5, with D tentatively TRBD1 (6 bases). This CDR3 has 15 amino acids. V was trimmed by 0 bases and J by 4 bases, leaving 12 bases between them. CDR1 SGHAT and CDR2 FQNNGV come from the germline V gene. The DNA for the CDR3 is TGTGCCAGCAGCTTAGATTGGGGGCCCGGAGAGACCCAGTACTTC. As protein: CASSLDWGPGETQYF.

V usage is TRBV6-5 and J usage is TRBJ1-1; perhaps TRBD1 as D (5 bases). The V gene's germline CDR1 is MNHEY and CDR2 SVGAGI. V gave up 2 bases and J gave up 3 bases, with 10 bases separating them. The CDR3 extends over 14 amino acids. CDR3 DNA: TGTGCCAGCAGTTACCTCCGGGGACACACTGAAGCTTTCTTT. Its protein is CASSYLRGHTEAFF.

V is TRBV2 and J is TRBJ1-5, with D uncertain. The CDR3 totals 12 residues. Germline lookup yields CDR1 SNHLY and CDR2 FYNNEI. Trimming removed 3 bases at V and 7 bases at J, with 7 bases between. The CDR3 loop reads CASSDPGQPQHF. In DNA, the CDR3 is TGTGCCAGCAGTGACCCCGGGCAGCCCCAGCATTTT.

This chain joins TRBV28 and TRBJ2-7; D unclear. Trimming cost V 2 bases and J 5 bases, with 10 bases left between them. Germline V CDR1 and CDR2: MDHEN, SYDVKM. CDR3 size: 13 residues. The CDR3 coding sequence is TGTGCCAGCAGTTTACGGAGTTGGGACGAGCAGTACTTC. Its translation is CASSLRSWDEQYF.

The chain is built from TRBV13 and TRBJ2-1; D gene unclear. V lost 5 bases and J 2 bases, leaving 13 bases between the germline ends. Germline V CDR1 and CDR2: PRHDT, FYEKMQ (reference sequence). This CDR3 contains 15 residues. This CDR3 is CASSPRINPYNEQFF. The DNA of the CDR3 is TGTGCCAGCAGCCCCCGGATTAACCCCTACAATGAGCAGTTCTTC.

The chain links TRBV7-9 to TRBJ1-5; D is uncertain. The CDR3 is 12 amino acids. In germline, CDR1 is SEHNR, CDR2 FQNEAQ (reference sequence). V lost 2 bases and J lost 3, with 2 bases in between. This CDR3 reads CASSLSNQPQHF. As DNA, the CDR3 is TGTGCCAGCAGCTTATCCAATCAGCCCCAGCATTTT.

V usage is TRBV6-5 and J usage is TRBJ2-7; D possibly corresponds to TRBD2 (6 bases). The length of the CDR3 is 15 residues. The ends were cut back, 6 bases at V and 3 bases at J, with 18 bases in the middle. The V gene's germline CDR1 is MNHEY and CDR2 SVGAGI. CDR3 sequence reads: CASRPDRLDRYEQYF. CDR3 DNA sequence: TGTGCCAGCAGACCCGATAGACTAGATCGCTACGAGCAGTACTTC.

This clone was seen once. The V call is TRBV5-1, the J call TRBJ2-1; 10 bases agree with TRBD2. V lost 4 bases and J lost 7; bases outside the gene matches: 5. In germline, CDR1 is SGHRS, CDR2 YFSETQ. The CDR3 is 14 amino acids. The CDR3 bases are TGCGCCAGCAGCCAAATAGCGGGGGGTAATGAGCAGTTCTTC. This encodes CASSQIAGGNEQFF.

The chain employs TRBV9 and TRBJ1-6, with TRBD1 matching over 8 bases. Germline loops: CDR1 SGDLS, CDR2 YYNGEE. The J segment lost 3 bases and the V segment lost 3 bases, leaving 2 bases of the junction unmatched. This CDR3 is built from 15 residues. CDR3: CASSDGQGYNSPLHF. Here the CDR3 DNA reads TGTGCCAGCAGCGACGGACAGGGCTATAATTCACCCCTCCACTTT.

V usage is TRBV9 and J usage is TRBJ2-7; TRBD2 might be the D (6 bases). Trimming pared 6 bases from V and 3 bases from J, leaving 13 bases between. Germline V gives CDR1 SGDLS, CDR2 YYNGEE. The CDR3 runs 13 residues. The CDR3 sequence: CASNRGSSYEQYF. The CDR3 coding sequence is TGTGCCAGCAATCGGGGGTCGAGCTACGAGCAGTACTTC.

V gene TRBV27 combines with J gene TRBJ1-2; tentatively, D is TRBD1 (6 bases). This CDR3 contains 15 residues. V was cut by 1 base and J by 8 bases, with 17 bases left in between. Germline CDR1 and CDR2: MNHEY and SMNVEV (reference sequence). The CDR3 nucleotides read TGTGCCAGCAGTTTATGGCTGGGGGCGCCGAGCGGCTACACCTTC. It translates to CASSLWLGAPSGYTF.

The rearrangement joins TRBV19 to TRBJ2-3, with TRBD1 matching over 9 bases. Germline V CDR1 and CDR2: LNHDA, SQIVND (reference sequence). The CDR3 length is 15 residues. Trimming at V came to 6 bases and at J to 2 bases, leaving 6 bases not matched to a gene. CDR3 DNA: TGTGCCAGTAGCCTAACAGGGGGCCTCACAGATACGCAGTATTTT. Translation: CASSLTGGLTDTQYF.

This rearrangement joins TRBV29-1 to TRBJ2-3, with 8 bases aligning to TRBD1. CDR1 is SQVTM and CDR2 is ANQGSEA in the germline V gene. Trimming at V came to 6 bases and at J to 4 bases, leaving 3 bases not matched to a gene. The CDR3 has 12 residues. CDR3 region: CSVDRGPDTQYF. CDR3 nucleotide sequence: TGCAGCGTCGACAGGGGTCCAGATACGCAGTATTTT.

This chain connects TRBV10-3 to TRBJ1-3; D unresolved. The germline CDR1 and CDR2 sequences are ENHRY and SYGVKD. The CDR3 contains 16 residues. Trimming removed 3 bases at V and 0 bases at J, with 12 bases between. The CDR3 region has the DNA TGTGCCATCAGTGATTCGACCCTCCTCTCTGGAAACACCATATATTTT. Translation gives CAISDSTLLSGNTIYF.

The chain employs TRBV7-2 and TRBJ2-4; 8 positions match TRBD1. The CDR3 loop spans 16 amino acids. Germline-derived CDR1 and CDR2 are SGHTA and FQGNSA. The junction had 6 bases not matched to a gene; V was cut back by 5 bases and J by 0 bases. The CDR3 DNA reads as TGTGCCAGCAGCAGTCGACAGGGGATAGCCAAAAACATTCAGTACTTC. Its protein product is CASSSRQGIAKNIQYF.

This clone was seen just once. V gene TRBV11-2 combines with J gene TRBJ2-3; no clear D. Trimming took off 0 bases at V and 3 bases at J, with 16 bases between the two ends. Germline values: CDR1 SGHAT, CDR2 FQNNGV. The CDR3 sequence is 17 residues long. CDR3 amino acids: CASSLDHPGLWTDTQYF. CDR3 nucleotides: TGTGCCAGCAGCTTAGATCATCCGGGTTTGTGGACAGATACGCAGTATTTT.

This chain connects TRBV5-1 to TRBJ2-5, with D unresolved. The V end was cut by 2 bases, the J end by 4 bases, with 6 bases between. This CDR3 spans 12 amino acids. The germline CDR1 and CDR2 sequences are SGHRS and YFSETQ. The CDR3 nucleotides read TGCGCCAGCAGCTTCTGGGGAGAGACCCAGTACTTC. This codes for CASSFWGETQYF.

The chain is built from TRBV11-3 and TRBJ2-5; the match to TRBD2 covers 8 bases. Germline V lookup: CDR1 SGHNT, CDR2 YENEEA. V trimming: 0 bases; J trimming: 1 base; junction bases outside the gene matches: 10. This CDR3 region has 18 residues. The CDR3 nucleotides are TGTGCCAGCAGCTTAGATCCGGAACTAGCGGACCGCCAAGAGACCCAGTACTTC. It translates to CASSLDPELADRQETQYF. Together with reference TRBV11-3 and TRBJ2-5, the CDR3 gives the full variable domain: EAGVVQSPRYKIIEKKQPVAFWCNPISGHNTLYWYLQNLGQGPELLIRYENEEAVDDSQLPKDRFSAERLKGVDSTLKIQPAELGDSAVYLCASSLDPELADRQETQYFGPGTRLLVL.